The T cell receptor beta chain under discussion was sequenced for a study of human T cells and chemical hapten exposure. The study's findings and limits: TCRs above 1 in 1000 frequency did not change with DPC sensitization.

Time point given: patch test 1, 2 weeks after DPC sensitization. As for treatment: therapeutic diphenylcyclopropenone sensitization with weekly scalp DPC. CDR1 is SQVTM, CDR2 ANQGSEA, per germline. The CDR3 extends over 9 amino acids. V shed 7 bases and J shed 7 bases, with 7 bases lying between them. TCRdb used MiXCR to reprocess the RACE reads, holding one entry per CDR3 protein. The top ten clones hold about 14% of a sample with about 57,000 distinct CDR3 sequences, approximately 9.3% of them seen once. This clonotype was counted many times. Its antigen remains unidentified. This clonotype originated in a middle-aged woman with alopecia areata. Some clones in this sample may be carry-over from other donors' samples. The sequenced sample was whole blood, obtained in connection with sensitization to the hapten diphenylcyclopropenone (DPC). The genes are TRBV29-1 and TRBJ2-5; unclear D gene. CDR3: CSGRRTQYF. The CDR3 DNA reads as TGCAGCGGGCGCCGGACCCAGTACTTC.